The entry that follows covers one T cell receptor beta chain sequence. The antigen is unknown. These data are taken from a study of blood T cells in healthy people across ages. Study information: For every two T cells, template switching captured about one barcoded beta molecule. General study findings and limits: Since the PBMCs were unsorted, naive and antigen-experienced cells could not be conclusively compared.

Germline CDR1 is ENHRY and CDR2 is SYGVKD. This CDR3 comprises 12 residues. Trimming took off 10 bases at V and 1 base at J, with 8 bases between the two ends. Each sample used at least 7 million PBMCs. The authors ran a second PCR of about 7 to 11 cycles using a sample-barcoded 5' primer and a J-beta primer mix. From the 5' RACE reads, TCRdb called clonotypes with MiXCR, one entry per CDR3 protein. Found here are around 2 million distinct CDR3 sequences, roughly two fifths of them singletons; the top ten hold around 23%. Sequencing was carried out using blood. The J gene is TRBJ1-5, the V gene TRBV10-3; perhaps TRBD1 as D (5 bases). This TCR derives from a human donor in good health. The CDR3 DNA is TGTGCCACCAGGGAAAGCAATCAGCCCCAGCATTTT. Translated: CATRESNQPQHF.